These 2 T cell receptor beta chains were all obtained from the same sample, sequenced in a study of cytomegalovirus exposure and HLA in healthy donors. A multiplex PCR was run with 60 Vbeta primers and 13 Jbeta primers. Profiling relied on immunoSEQ multiplex PCR, and the TCRdb table lists in-frame clones only, not all of them. The repertoire table contains approximately 58,000 clones. Sequencing was performed on PBMCs. These receptor sequences come from a woman in her 50s in good health and CMV-seropositive.

J is TRBJ2-7 and V is TRBV7-2, with 9 positions matching TRBD2. Germline V lookup: CDR1 SGHTA, CDR2 FQGNSA. The CDR3 loop spans 15 amino acids. V was clipped by 3 bases and J by 3 bases; unmatched bases: 6. The CDR3 loop reads CASSLAASGNYEQYF. CDR3 DNA sequence: TGTGCCAGCAGCTTGGCGGCTAGCGGGAACTACGAGCAGTACTTC.

This chain uses TRBV6-5 with TRBJ1-2; TRBD1 agrees at 10 bases. Looked up from germline, CDR1 is MNHEY and CDR2 is SVGAGI. CDR3 length: 14 amino acids. V shed 2 bases, J shed 7 bases, and the junction held 4 bases outside the gene matches. The CDR3 nucleotides read TGTGCCAGCAGTTACACGACAGGGGGCGTTGGCTACACCTTC. Its protein is CASSYTTGGVGYTF.